These 32 T cell receptor beta chains share one sample of origin, sequenced in a study of shared clonotypes between healthy human individuals. CD45RO negativity and positive selection for CCR7 defined naive CD8 cells, a population that excluded terminally differentiated effector memory CD45RA+ cells. Assay: immunoSEQ multiplex PCR; the TCRdb copy retains only in-frame clones and omits some. There are just over 2,000,000 clones in the sample; just under 95% occur only once, and around 1.1% lies in the top ten. The sequencing input was naive CD8+ T cells sorted from blood. These receptors were taken from a man younger than 35 in good health.

With respect to this clone: The sample has other DNA sequences that encode this CDR3 too. CDR3 nucleotides: TGTGCCAGCAGTTACGGTCAGGGGGTGGGCGAGCAGTACTTC. It specifies CASSYGQGVGEQYF. V and J are TRBV6-5 and TRBJ2-7; TRBD1 matches at 7 bases. The CDR3 is 14 residues long. Germline CDR1 and CDR2: MNHEY and SVGAGI. Trimming cost V 2 bases and J 6 bases; bases outside gene matches: 7.

The gene calls are TRBV30 and TRBJ1-6; a weak D match, TRBD1 (6 bases). The V gene's germline CDR1 is GTSNPN and CDR2 SVGIG (reference sequence). The V and J ends lost 4 bases and 0 bases respectively, with 10 bases between them. The CDR3 consists of 15 residues. CDR3 sequence (DNA): TGTGCCTGGAACACAGGGTTCTCCTATAATTCACCCCTCCACTTT. It is translated as CAWNTGFSYNSPLHF.

This chain links TRBV13 with TRBJ2-7, with D tentatively TRBD1 (7 bases). This CDR3 comprises 16 residues. The germline CDR1 and CDR2 sequences are PRHDT and FYEKMQ (reference sequence). V gave up 5 bases and J gave up 3 bases, with 20 bases separating them. The CDR3 is CASSETQGEVSYEQYF. CDR3 bases: TGTGCCAGCAGCGAAACCCAGGGGGAGGTAAGCTACGAGCAGTACTTC. The full variable domain, its missing parts supplied by reference TRBV13 and TRBJ2-7, is AAGVIQSPRHLIKEKRETATLKCYPIPRHDTVYWYQQGPGQDPQFLISFYEKMQSDKGSIPDRFSAQQFSDYHSELNMSSLELGDSALYFCASSETQGEVSYEQYFGPGTRLTVT.

The rearrangement joins TRBV28 to TRBJ1-5, with D uncertain. The CDR3 is 16 residues long. The V gene lost 3 bases and the J gene lost 0 bases, with 12 bases spanning the gap. Germline V lookup: CDR1 MDHEN, CDR2 SYDVKM. CDR3 DNA: TGTGCCAGCAGTTTCAGGAATATGAATAGCAATCAGCCCCAGCATTTT. This sequence encodes CASSFRNMNSNQPQHF.

The V call is TRBV2, the J call TRBJ2-7; no clear D. CDR1 SNHLY and CDR2 FYNNEI come from the germline V gene. The germline V and J ends were trimmed by 8 bases and 2 bases, with 7 bases remaining between them. The CDR3 covers 11 residues. CDR3 nucleotide sequence: TGTGCCAGCGCTAGAACCTACGAGCAGTACTTC. Translating it yields CASARTYEQYF.

V gene TRBV13 combines with J gene TRBJ2-1, with TRBD2 identical over 10 bases. Germline CDR1 is PRHDT and CDR2 is FYEKMQ (reference sequence). V lost 5 bases and J lost 3; bases outside the gene matches: 4. The CDR3 totals 15 residues. The CDR3 sequence is CASSPGLADYNEQFF. CDR3 DNA sequence: TGTGCCAGCAGCCCCGGACTAGCGGACTACAATGAGCAGTTCTTC.

V and J are TRBV7-9 and TRBJ2-7, with 8 bases aligning to TRBD1. Looked up from germline, CDR1 is SEHNR and CDR2 is FQNEAQ (reference sequence). The length of the CDR3 is 15 residues. V dropped 5 bases and J dropped 4; count of bases not matched to a gene: 10. The CDR3 here is CASSPTTGVFYEQYF. The DNA for the CDR3 is TGTGCCAGCAGCCCCACGACAGGGGTCTTTTACGAGCAGTACTTC.

The rearrangement uses TRBV2 and TRBJ2-3; the match to TRBD2 covers 8 bases. This CDR3 region has 15 residues. V lost 4 bases, J lost 5 bases, and 8 bases stayed unmatched. Per germline, CDR1 SNHLY and CDR2 FYNNEI. CDR3 sequence (DNA): TGTGCCAGCAGTGTAGACGGGGGGGCCCAAGATACGCAGTATTTT. This sequence encodes CASSVDGGAQDTQYF.

The genes are TRBV27 and TRBJ2-1, with D perhaps matching TRBD1 (5 bases). CDR3 length: 13 residues. V was clipped by 6 bases and J by 3 bases, with 9 bases between them. Germline V CDR1 and CDR2: MNHEY, SMNVEV (reference sequence). CDR3 in DNA: TGTGCCAGCAGATGGGGCGGCTACAATGAGCAGTTCTTC. Its translation: CASRWGGYNEQFF.

The chain carries TRBV7-9 and TRBJ2-7, with D perhaps being TRBD1 or TRBD2 (5 bases each). Trimming took 2 bases from V and 3 from J, leaving 20 bases between them. CDR3 length: 17 amino acids. Looked up from germline, CDR1 is SEHNR and CDR2 is FQNEAQ (reference sequence). CDR3 protein: CASSLRLGPRGDYEQYF. CDR3 DNA sequence: TGTGCCAGCAGCTTAAGGTTGGGACCCCGAGGTGACTACGAGCAGTACTTC.

The V gene is TRBV7-9, the J gene TRBJ1-2, with 7 bases aligning to TRBD1. The V segment lost 7 bases and the J segment 3 bases; nucleotides outside the gene matches: 11. The CDR3 covers 15 residues. CDR1 is SEHNR and CDR2 is FQNEAQ in the germline V gene (reference sequence). In nucleotides, the CDR3 is TGTGCCAGCACCTCACCGGTTGACAGGGACTATGGCTACACCTTC. Encoded protein: CASTSPVDRDYGYTF.

V and J are TRBV29-1 and TRBJ2-2; no clear D. V lost 4 bases, J lost 3 bases, and 6 bases lay in between. The CDR3 is 12 amino acids. The germline gives CDR1 SQVTM, CDR2 ANQGSEA. The CDR3: CSVAHDTGELFF. Written as DNA, the CDR3 is TGCAGCGTTGCCCATGACACCGGGGAGCTGTTTTTT.

This chain joins TRBV12-5 and TRBJ2-1; 12 positions match TRBD2. V trimming: 2 bases; J trimming: 4 bases; junction bases outside the gene matches: 3. Per the germline V gene, CDR1 is LGHNT and CDR2 is FRNRAP. The CDR3 has 16 residues. CDR3 sequence: CASGLPGLAGYNEQFF. CDR3 nucleotide sequence: TGTGCTAGTGGTTTGCCGGGACTAGCGGGTTACAATGAGCAGTTCTTC.

The gene calls are TRBV27 and TRBJ1-1, with D possibly matching TRBD1 (5 bases). This CDR3 comprises 15 residues. Between the trimmed V and J ends, which lost 8 bases and 5 bases, there was a span of 21 bases. Germline lookup yields CDR1 MNHEY and CDR2 SMNVEV (reference sequence). The CDR3 bases are TGTGCCAGCTGCCTAGGGACCTCAGGGAGGACTGAAGCTTTCTTT. Residues: CASCLGTSGRTEAFF.

The chain combines TRBV28 with TRBJ2-7; 7 nucleotides agree with TRBD2. The V segment lost 6 bases and the J segment 6 bases; nucleotides outside the gene matches: 8. The germline V gene has CDR1 MDHEN and CDR2 SYDVKM. CDR3 size: 13 residues. CDR3 in DNA: TGTGCCAGCAGCCCCGGCGGGGGAGCCGAGCAGTACTTC. Encoded protein: CASSPGGGAEQYF.

J is TRBJ2-7 and V is TRBV29-1; 10 bases fit TRBD1. The V gene end was trimmed by 7 bases and the J gene end by 4 bases; junction bases not matched to a gene: 7. Per the germline V gene, CDR1 is SQVTM and CDR2 is ANQGSEA. This CDR3 comprises 13 residues. Here the CDR3 reads CSAGQGGPYEQYF. CDR3 DNA: TGCAGCGCTGGACAGGGGGGACCTTACGAGCAGTACTTC.

A remark on this clone: Within the sample, other DNA sequences also encode this same CDR3. This rearrangement joins TRBV4-3 to TRBJ2-7, with D possibly being TRBD1 or TRBD2 (6 bases each). The CDR3 is made up of 14 amino acids. The V gene lost 0 bases and the J gene lost 4 bases, with 10 bases spanning the gap. Germline-derived CDR1 and CDR2 are LGHNA and YSLEER. The CDR3 sequence is CASSQDEGGYEQYF. CDR3 DNA sequence: TGCGCCAGCAGCCAAGATGAGGGGGGTTACGAGCAGTACTTC.

V and J are TRBV2 and TRBJ1-2, with TRBD1 identical over 10 bases. The V gene's germline CDR1 is SNHLY and CDR2 FYNNEI. V lost 8 bases to trimming and J lost 7 bases; unmatched junction nucleotides: 10. CDR3 length: 14 amino acids. DNA for the CDR3: TGTGCCAGCTATGAGGGGACAGGGGACCCTGGCTACACCTTC. Translation gives CASYEGTGDPGYTF.

V usage is TRBV4-1 and J usage is TRBJ1-5; D gene ambiguous. V gave up 2 bases and J gave up 5 bases, with 13 bases separating them. Germline CDR1 MGHRA, CDR2 YSYEKL. The CDR3 is made up of 15 amino acids. The DNA for the CDR3 is TGCGCCAGCAGCCAAAGGGCCGGTTCCGATCAGCCCCAGCATTTT. Residues: CASSQRAGSDQPQHF.

Note on this clone: The same CDR3 is also encoded by other DNA sequences in this sample. The chain uses TRBV11-2 and TRBJ2-1, with no clear D. The CDR3 length is 15 residues. V dropped 0 bases and J dropped 0 bases, with 6 bases sitting between them. Germline loops: CDR1 SGHAT, CDR2 FQNNGV. The CDR3 loop is CASSLELSSYNEQFF. As DNA, the CDR3 is TGTGCCAGCAGCTTAGAGCTGAGCTCCTACAATGAGCAGTTCTTC. Variable domain in full (rest from reference TRBV11-2 and TRBJ2-1): EAGVAQSPRYKIIEKRQSVAFWCNPISGHATLYWYQQILGQGPKLLIQFQNNGVVDDSQLPKDRFSAERLKGVDSTLKIQPAKLEDSAVYLCASSLELSSYNEQFFGPGTRLTVL.

The CDR3 sequence: CASSLDFWNRGLQPHGYTF. In nucleotides, the CDR3 is TGTGCCAGCAGCTTGGATTTCTGGAACAGGGGCCTTCAACCTCATGGCTACACCTTC. The chain couples TRBV7-9 to TRBJ1-2; 7 positions match TRBD1. Germline V gene lookup returns CDR1 SEHNR and CDR2 FQNEAQ (reference sequence). Trimming cost V 3 bases and J 6 bases; bases outside gene matches: 22. This CDR3 comprises 19 residues.

This chain connects TRBV9 to TRBJ1-5; 8 bases are a match to TRBD1. The V segment lost 3 bases and the J segment 6 bases; nucleotides outside the gene matches: 8. The V gene's germline CDR1 is SGDLS and CDR2 YYNGEE. The CDR3 is made up of 15 amino acids. CDR3 amino acids: CASSAGQGPGQPQHF. CDR3 sequence (DNA): TGTGCCAGCAGCGCAGGACAGGGACCAGGTCAGCCCCAGCATTTT.

Notes on this clone: Other DNA sequences within the sample encode an identical CDR3. The chain employs TRBV2 and TRBJ2-7; D not resolved. With 4 bases removed from V and 2 bases from J, the gap between germline ends came to 9 bases. The CDR3 sequence is 13 residues long. Per germline, CDR1 SNHLY and CDR2 FYNNEI. CDR3 residues: CASSGLSAYEQYF. CDR3 nucleotides: TGTGCCAGCAGTGGGTTGTCGGCCTACGAGCAGTACTTC.

This chain connects TRBV11-2 to TRBJ1-1; tentatively, D is TRBD1 (6 bases). Trimming cost V 4 bases and J 6 bases, with 15 bases left between them. Germline CDR1 SGHAT, CDR2 FQNNGV. This CDR3 has 14 amino acids. The chain's CDR3 is CASSSYREGPEAFF. Here the CDR3 DNA reads TGTGCCAGCAGCTCCTACAGGGAAGGCCCTGAAGCTTTCTTT.

The chain uses TRBV7-6 and TRBJ1-4; no reliable D call. Looked up from germline, CDR1 is SGHVS and CDR2 is FNYEAQ. The CDR3 contains 14 residues. V was clipped by 5 bases and J by 3 bases, with 10 bases between them. CDR3 amino acids: CASSPMLANEKLFF. As DNA, the CDR3 is TGTGCCAGCAGCCCGATGCTGGCTAATGAAAAACTGTTTTTT.

The gene calls are TRBV2 and TRBJ1-5; D might be TRBD1 (5 bases). The germline CDR1 and CDR2 sequences are SNHLY and FYNNEI. Trimming took off 4 bases at V and 1 base at J, with 11 bases between the two ends. CDR3 size: 15 residues. CDR3 bases: TGTGCCAGCAGTGGAGGGGTCATCAGCAATCAGCCCCAGCATTTT. As protein: CASSGGVISNQPQHF.

This clone was found once. The chain employs TRBV28 and TRBJ2-7, with D perhaps assigned TRBD1 or TRBD2 (6 bases each). Germline V CDR1 and CDR2: MDHEN, SYDVKM. The V end was cut by 5 bases, the J end by 1 base, with 21 bases between. This CDR3 is 17 amino acids long. CDR3 bases: TGTGCCAGCAGTAGAGGGATCGGGGGCCTAACTTCCTACGAGCAGTACTTC. Encoded protein: CASSRGIGGLTSYEQYF.

This clone was detected only once. The CDR3 spells CASSPPFSSYNEQFF. The CDR3 region has the DNA TGTGCCAGCTCACCACCGTTTAGCTCCTACAATGAGCAGTTCTTC. The V gene is TRBV18, the J gene TRBJ2-1; D is unclear. Trimming pared 0 bases from V and 0 bases from J, leaving 6 bases between. This CDR3 region has 15 residues. Germline CDR1 and CDR2: KGHSH and LQKENI.

The CDR3 nucleotides are TGTGCCAGCACTGACCAGGTGGTGTATGGGGCCAACGTCCTGACTTTC. Its translation is CASTDQVVYGANVLTF. The chain recombines TRBV2 with TRBJ2-6, with D uncertain. Trimming cost V 7 bases and J 3 bases, with 16 bases left between them. The length of the CDR3 is 16 residues. From germline, CDR1 is SNHLY and CDR2 FYNNEI.

V usage is TRBV11-3 and J usage is TRBJ1-1, with D unclear. Germline assignment: CDR1 SGHNT and CDR2 YENEEA. The CDR3 contains 15 residues. Trimming took off 1 base at V and 0 bases at J, with 9 bases between the two ends. CDR3 loop: CASSLGEGLNTEAFF. Written as DNA, the CDR3 is TGTGCCAGCAGCTTAGGTGAAGGCCTGAACACTGAAGCTTTCTTT.

This clone was found once. The CDR3 nucleotides are TGTGCCAGCAGACAGCTCGGGACTAGCCCCGGGGAGCTGTTTTTT. This translates into CASRQLGTSPGELFF. The chain recombines TRBV27 with TRBJ2-2; TRBD2 aligns across 9 bases. CDR1 and CDR2 (germline): MNHEY, SMNVEV (reference sequence). This CDR3 is 15 amino acids long. V dropped 6 bases and J dropped 6; count of bases not matched to a gene: 8.

The V and J genes are TRBV19 and TRBJ1-3; D is unresolved. The V gene lost 4 bases and the J gene lost 4 bases, with 17 bases spanning the gap. The CDR3 length is 16 residues. Germline CDR1 LNHDA, CDR2 SQIVND (reference sequence). CDR3 nucleotide sequence: TGTGCCAGTAGTAGGGAAAGGGAATCGCTCGGAAACACCATATATTTT. Amino acid sequence: CASSRERESLGNTIYF.